This is a list of T cell receptor beta chains from one sample in a study of T cell responses to AZD1222 COVID-19 vaccine. Only in-frame clones appear in the TCRdb table, and some are missing; sequencing was by immunoSEQ multiplex PCR. Among over 100,000 clones listed, roughly 90% were seen once. The source was peripheral blood, collected 28 days after the second AZD1222 dose. The origin of the receptors is an adult who received the AZD1222 COVID-19 vaccine. The CDR3 runs from the conserved cysteine through the conserved F or W. Fields, in order: D gene, clone size, J gene, V gene, CDR3 protein, CDR3 DNA. The D gene is left open where the match is weak. Size tells how often a clone was seen (once, few, many) or the class of an expanded clone, and some rows leave it out.

TRBD1,.,TRBJ1-5,TRBV27,CASSLYPLRTGMLPQHF,TGTGCCAGCAGTTTATATCCCCTACGGACAGGTATGTTGCCCCAGCATTTT
.,.,TRBJ1-3,TRBV4-2,CASSQDGVGNTIYF,TGTGCCAGCAGCCAAGATGGTGTTGGAAACACCATATATTTT
TRBD2,once,TRBJ2-5,TRBV2,CASSGPFGTSGGQEQETQYF,TGTGCCAGCAGTGGGCCCTTCGGGACTAGCGGGGGGCAAGAACAAGAGACCCAGTACTTC
.,.,TRBJ1-1,TRBV6-4,CASSTGVNTEAFF,TGTGCCAGCAGCACGGGGGTGAACACTGAAGCTTTCTTT
.,.,TRBJ1-1,TRBV7-3,CASSATVNTEAFF,TGTGCCAGCAGCGCTACAGTGAACACTGAAGCTTTCTTT
.,.,TRBJ1-6,TRBV30,CAWSATSNNSPLHF,TGTGCCTGGAGCGCCACATCGAATAATTCACCCCTCCACTTT
.,.,TRBJ1-5,TRBV7-2,CASSLGSQGYNQPQHF,TGTGCCAGCAGCTTAGGTTCTCAGGGTTACAATCAGCCCCAGCATTTT
.,.,TRBJ1-5,TRBV27,CASGQLNQPQHF,TGTGCCAGTGGCCAATTAAATCAGCCCCAGCATTTT
.,.,TRBJ1-1,TRBV7-3,CASSLNGGVTEAFF,TGTGCCAGCAGCTTAAATGGAGGGGTCACTGAAGCTTTCTTT
.,once,TRBJ2-3,TRBV27,CASSPIGFSGTDTQYF,TGTGCCAGCAGCCCCATAGGCTTCTCGGGCACAGATACGCAGTATTTT
.,.,TRBJ1-6,TRBV10-3,CAISGESDRLNSPLHF,TGTGCCATCAGTGGAGAATCGGATCGACTCAATTCACCCCTCCACTTT
TRBD2,.,TRBJ2-3,TRBV18,CASSVGLANTDTQYF,TGTGCCAGCTCAGTTGGACTAGCGAACACAGATACGCAGTATTTT
.,.,TRBJ1-4,TRBV5-1,CASSLSAGRSEKLFF,TGCGCCAGCAGCTTGTCGGCAGGTCGGTCCGAAAAACTGTTTTTT
.,.,TRBJ1-1,TRBV7-9,CASSFNVAEAFF,TGTGCCAGCAGCTTTAATGTCGCTGAAGCTTTCTTT
.,few,TRBJ2-3,TRBV11-1,CASSLDGGATDTQYF,TGTGCCAGCAGCTTAGATGGGGGGGCGACAGATACGCAGTATTTT
TRBD2,.,TRBJ2-3,TRBV19,CASSMLGGETTDTQYF,TGTGCCAGTAGTATGTTGGGGGGGGAAACCACAGATACGCAGTATTTT
TRBD1,.,TRBJ2-3,TRBV19,CASSIGDRGTDTQYF,TGTGCCAGTAGTATAGGGGACAGGGGCACAGATACGCAGTATTTT
.,.,TRBJ1-6,TRBV9,CASSPDSLPNSPLHF,TGTGCCAGCAGCCCTGACAGCTTACCAAATTCACCCCTCCACTTT
.,.,TRBJ2-7,TRBV28,CASSLKYEQYF,TGTGCCAGCAGCCTCAAATACGAGCAGTACTTC
TRBD2,.,TRBJ2-2,TRBV28,CASSLWRGTSTGELFF,TGTGCCAGCAGTTTATGGCGGGGGACTTCCACCGGGGAGCTGTTTTTT